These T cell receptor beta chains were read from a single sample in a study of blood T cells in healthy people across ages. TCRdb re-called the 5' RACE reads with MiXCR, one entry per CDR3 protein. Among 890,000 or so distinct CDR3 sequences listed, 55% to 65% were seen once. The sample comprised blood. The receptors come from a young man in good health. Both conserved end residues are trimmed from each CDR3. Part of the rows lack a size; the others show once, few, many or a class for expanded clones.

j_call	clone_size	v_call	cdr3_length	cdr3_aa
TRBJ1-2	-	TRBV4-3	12	ASSQQTTGYGYT
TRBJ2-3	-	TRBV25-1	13	ASSEIGGVTDTQY
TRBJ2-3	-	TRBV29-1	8	ILRGDTQY
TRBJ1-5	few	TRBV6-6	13	ASSPSSTGNQPQH
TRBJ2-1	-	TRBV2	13	ASPERDLSYNEQF
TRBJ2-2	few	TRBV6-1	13	ASSTGTGANGELF
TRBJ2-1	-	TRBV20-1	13	SARDRRHSTNEQF
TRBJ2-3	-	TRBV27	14	ASTEGDRGRTDTQY
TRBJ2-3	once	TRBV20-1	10	SSGQGGDTQY
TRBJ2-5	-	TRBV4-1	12	ASSTTARGETQY
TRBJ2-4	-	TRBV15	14	ATSKRTVLAKNIQY
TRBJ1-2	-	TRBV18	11	ASSPPIVDGYT
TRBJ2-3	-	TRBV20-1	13	SALSGGDNTDTQY
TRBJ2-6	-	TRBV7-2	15	ASSLASAVAGANVLT
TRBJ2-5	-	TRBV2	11	ASSEGTSGGQY
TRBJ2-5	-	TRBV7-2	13	ASSLQGDSGGKQY
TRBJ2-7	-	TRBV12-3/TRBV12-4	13	ASSFRIGTSSEQY
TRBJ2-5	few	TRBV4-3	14	ASSQESFGLQETQY
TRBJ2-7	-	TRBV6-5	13	ASSYVAGEMDEQY
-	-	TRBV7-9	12	ASSLAWRQDEQY
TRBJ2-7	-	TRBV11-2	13	ASSLVAGHNYEQY
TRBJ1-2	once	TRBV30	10	AWNLGNYGYT
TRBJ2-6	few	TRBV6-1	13	ASSVTSSGANVLT
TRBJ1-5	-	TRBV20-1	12	SAGGQGADQPQH
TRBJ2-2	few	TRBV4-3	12	ASSRTQVTRVLF
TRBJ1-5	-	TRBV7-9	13	ASSLGRQDNQPQH
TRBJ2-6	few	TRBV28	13	ASSKQGAGANVLT
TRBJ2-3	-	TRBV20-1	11	SARDELTDTQY
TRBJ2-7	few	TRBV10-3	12	AISAGQGIDEQY
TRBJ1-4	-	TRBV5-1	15	ASAAAPMGGTGEKLF
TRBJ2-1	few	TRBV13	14	ASSLPRRSGDNEQF
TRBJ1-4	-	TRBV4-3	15	ASSQDGQGATNEKLF
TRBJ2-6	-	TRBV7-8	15	ASSPRTVPSGANVLT
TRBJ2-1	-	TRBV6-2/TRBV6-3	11	ASRFTENNEQF
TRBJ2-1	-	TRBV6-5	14	ASRRDRGSPYNEQF
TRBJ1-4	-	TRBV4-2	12	ASSQGTDNEKLF
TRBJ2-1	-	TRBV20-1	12	SARRDTEGSEQF
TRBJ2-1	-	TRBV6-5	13	ASSRPGLADNEQF
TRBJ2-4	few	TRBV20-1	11	SASPGLKNIQY
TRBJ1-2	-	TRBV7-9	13	ASSLGGLDDYGYT
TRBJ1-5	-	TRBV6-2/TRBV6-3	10	AGQTGRRAQH